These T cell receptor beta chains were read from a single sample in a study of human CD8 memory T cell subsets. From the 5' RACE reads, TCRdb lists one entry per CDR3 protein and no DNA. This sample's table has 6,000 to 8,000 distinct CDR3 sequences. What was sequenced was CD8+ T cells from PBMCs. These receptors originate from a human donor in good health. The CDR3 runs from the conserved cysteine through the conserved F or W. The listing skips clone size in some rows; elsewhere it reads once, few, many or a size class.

CDR3 protein: CASSGLVADEQFF
clone size: -
V gene: TRBV9
J gene: TRBJ2-1

CDR3 protein: CSVVRTGPTDTQYF
clone size: -
V gene: TRBV29-1
J gene: TRBJ2-3

CDR3 protein: CSVERTSGRGGYNEQFF
clone size: medium-sized
V gene: TRBV29-1
J gene: TRBJ2-1

CDR3 protein: CSARAPGLAGEREQYF
clone size: -
V gene: TRBV20-1
J gene: TRBJ2-7

CDR3 protein: CASSFRGTDTQYF
clone size: -
V gene: TRBV12-3/TRBV12-4
J gene: TRBJ2-3

CDR3 protein: CASSSPRQGSTEAFF
clone size: -
V gene: TRBV28
J gene: TRBJ1-1

CDR3 protein: CSARRELDNEQFF
clone size: -
V gene: TRBV20-1
J gene: TRBJ2-1

CDR3 protein: CASSYSGQVDQPQHF
clone size: -
V gene: TRBV6-5
J gene: TRBJ1-5

CDR3 protein: CASSSYPGPTSSYEQYF
clone size: -
V gene: TRBV7-9
J gene: TRBJ2-7

CDR3 protein: CASSPSNYGYTF
clone size: -
V gene: TRBV11-2
J gene: TRBJ1-2

CDR3 protein: CASSEGDRSGEQYF
clone size: -
V gene: TRBV5-1
J gene: TRBJ2-7

CDR3 protein: CASSYPQRETAEQYF
clone size: -
V gene: TRBV6-6
J gene: TRBJ2-7

CDR3 protein: CRALAVNTGELFF
clone size: medium-sized
V gene: TRBV20-1
J gene: TRBJ2-2

CDR3 protein: CASNTGHLNQPQHF
clone size: medium-sized
V gene: TRBV19
J gene: TRBJ1-5

CDR3 protein: CASSFLAGHGTDTQYF
clone size: -
V gene: TRBV7-8
J gene: TRBJ2-3

CDR3 protein: CSAREGSGDTDTQYF
clone size: -
V gene: TRBV20-1
J gene: TRBJ2-3